This T cell receptor (beta chain) was profiled in a study of blood T cell repertoires in COVID-19. Across about two dozen US areas, participants ranged in age from about 18 to 90 years. Each participant's cohort was designated according to participant-reported clinical history. As originally analysed: Amplified reference gene primers provided the basis for estimating nucleated cell counts. The table came from immunoSEQ multiplex PCR; TCRdb's copy has only in-frame clones and leaves some out. V and J calls plus clone size are reproduced from that table; the DNA served to infer D and trimming. Counted here are some 250,000 clones, roughly 90% occurring once; the ten biggest clones make up 3.5% to 4%. This clone was detected only a few times. From germline, CDR1 is ENHRY and CDR2 SYGVKD. The V end was cut by 0 bases, the J end by 3 bases, with 9 bases between. This CDR3 is 14 amino acids long.

The V and J genes are TRBV10-3 and TRBJ2-7; unclear D gene. Sequenced: PBMCs or T cells enriched from blood (not recorded which). This receptor was identified in a woman under 40 with acute COVID-19. CDR3 region: CAISESSTGYEQYF. The DNA of the CDR3 is TGTGCCATCAGTGAGTCATCCACCGGCTACGAGCAGTACTTC.